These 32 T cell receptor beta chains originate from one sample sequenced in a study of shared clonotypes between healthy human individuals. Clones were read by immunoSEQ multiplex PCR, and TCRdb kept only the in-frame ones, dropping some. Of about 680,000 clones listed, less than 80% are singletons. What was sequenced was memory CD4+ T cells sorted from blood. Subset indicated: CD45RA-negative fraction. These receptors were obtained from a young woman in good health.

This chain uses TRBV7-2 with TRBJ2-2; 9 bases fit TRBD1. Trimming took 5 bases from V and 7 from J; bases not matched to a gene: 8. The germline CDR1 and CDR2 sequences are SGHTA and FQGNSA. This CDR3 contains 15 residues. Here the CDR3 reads CASSPRDRASGELFF. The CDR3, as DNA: TGTGCCAGCAGCCCCCGGGACAGGGCGAGCGGGGAGCTGTTTTTT.

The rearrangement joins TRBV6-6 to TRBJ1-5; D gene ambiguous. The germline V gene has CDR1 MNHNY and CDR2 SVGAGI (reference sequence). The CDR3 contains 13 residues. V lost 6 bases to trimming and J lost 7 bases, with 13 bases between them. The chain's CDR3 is CASSLKGGQPQHF. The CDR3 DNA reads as TGTGCCAGCAGCCTAAAGGGAGGCCAGCCCCAGCATTTT.

CDR3 sequence reads: CASSYDVRGEKLFF. DNA of the CDR3: TGTGCCAGCAGTTATGACGTGAGGGGTGAAAAACTGTTTTTT. The genes are TRBV6-5 and TRBJ1-4; D is perhaps TRBD1 (5 bases). Germline loops: CDR1 MNHEY, CDR2 SVGAGI. The CDR3 spans 14 residues. The V end was cut by 3 bases, the J end by 7 bases, with 12 bases between.

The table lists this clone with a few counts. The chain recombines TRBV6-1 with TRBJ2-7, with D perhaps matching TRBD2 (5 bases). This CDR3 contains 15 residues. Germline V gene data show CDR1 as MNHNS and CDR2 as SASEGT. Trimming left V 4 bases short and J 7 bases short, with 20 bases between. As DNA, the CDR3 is TGTGCCAGCAGTGCTCGACTGGGAGCCTACGAAGAGCAGTACTTC. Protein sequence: CASSARLGAYEEQYF.

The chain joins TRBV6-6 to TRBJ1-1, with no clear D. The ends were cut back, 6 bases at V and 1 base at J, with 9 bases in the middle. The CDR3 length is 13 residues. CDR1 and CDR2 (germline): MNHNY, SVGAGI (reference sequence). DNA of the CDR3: TGTGCCAGCAGGGACTTTGAGAACACTGAAGCTTTCTTT. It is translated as CASRDFENTEAFF.

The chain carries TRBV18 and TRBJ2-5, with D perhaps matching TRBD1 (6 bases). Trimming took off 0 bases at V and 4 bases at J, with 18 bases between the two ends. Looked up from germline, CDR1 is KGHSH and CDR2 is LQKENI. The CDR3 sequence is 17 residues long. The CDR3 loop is CASSPPSRDSRGETQYF. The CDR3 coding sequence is TGTGCCAGCTCACCACCGTCCCGTGATAGCAGGGGAGAGACCCAGTACTTC. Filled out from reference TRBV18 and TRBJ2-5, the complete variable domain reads NAGVMQNPRHLVRRRGQEARLRCSPMKGHSHVYWYRQLPEEGLKFMVYLQKENIIDESGMPKERFSAEFPKEGPSILRIQQVVRGDSAAYFCASSPPSRDSRGETQYFGPGTRLLVL.

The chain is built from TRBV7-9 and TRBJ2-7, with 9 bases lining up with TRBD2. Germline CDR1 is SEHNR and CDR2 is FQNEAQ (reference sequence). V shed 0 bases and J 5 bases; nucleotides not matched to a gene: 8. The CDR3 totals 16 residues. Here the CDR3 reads CASSLAGRGRGNEQYF. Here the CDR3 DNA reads TGTGCCAGCAGCTTAGCCGGCCGCGGGAGGGGGAACGAGCAGTACTTC.

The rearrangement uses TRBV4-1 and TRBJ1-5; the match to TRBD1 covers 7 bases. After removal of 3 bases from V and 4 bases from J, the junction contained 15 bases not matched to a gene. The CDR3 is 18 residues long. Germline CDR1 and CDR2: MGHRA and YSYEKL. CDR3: CASSQAVGSTGLNQPQHF. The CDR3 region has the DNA TGCGCCAGCAGCCAGGCCGTTGGGTCGACAGGGTTAAATCAGCCCCAGCATTTT.

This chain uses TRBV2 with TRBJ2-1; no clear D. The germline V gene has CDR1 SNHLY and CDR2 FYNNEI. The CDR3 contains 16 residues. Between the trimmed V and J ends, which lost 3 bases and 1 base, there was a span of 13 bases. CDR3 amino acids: CASSEQMGISYNEQFF. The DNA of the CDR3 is TGTGCCAGCAGTGAGCAGATGGGTATTTCCTACAATGAGCAGTTCTTC.

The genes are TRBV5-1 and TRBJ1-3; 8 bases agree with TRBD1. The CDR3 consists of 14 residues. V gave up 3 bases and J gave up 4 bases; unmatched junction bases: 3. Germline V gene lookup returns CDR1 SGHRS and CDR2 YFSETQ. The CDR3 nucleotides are TGCGCCAGCAGCTCACAGGGGGGAGGAAACACCATATATTTT. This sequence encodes CASSSQGGGNTIYF.

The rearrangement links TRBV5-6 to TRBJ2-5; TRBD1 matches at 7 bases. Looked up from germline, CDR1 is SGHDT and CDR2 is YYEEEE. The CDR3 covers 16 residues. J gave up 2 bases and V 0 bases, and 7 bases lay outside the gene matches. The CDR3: CASSLAGTVLQETQYF. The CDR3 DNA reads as TGTGCCAGCAGCTTGGCCGGGACAGTCCTTCAAGAGACCCAGTACTTC.

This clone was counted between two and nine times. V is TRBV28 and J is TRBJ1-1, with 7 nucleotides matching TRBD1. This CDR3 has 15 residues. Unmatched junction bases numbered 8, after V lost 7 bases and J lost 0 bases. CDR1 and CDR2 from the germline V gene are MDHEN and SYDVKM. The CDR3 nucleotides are TGTGCCAGCATCGGCCCGGGACAGATGAACACTGAAGCTTTCTTT. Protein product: CASIGPGQMNTEAFF.

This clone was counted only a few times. CDR3 sequence: CASSTPATSDSTDTQYF. CDR3 DNA: TGTGCCAGCAGCACCCCCGCTACTAGCGATAGCACAGATACGCAGTATTTT. The V and J genes are TRBV11-2 and TRBJ2-3; the match to TRBD2 covers 7 bases. Germline V gene lookup returns CDR1 SGHAT and CDR2 FQNNGV. Unmatched junction bases numbered 11, after V lost 5 bases and J lost 0 bases. There are 17 residues in the CDR3.

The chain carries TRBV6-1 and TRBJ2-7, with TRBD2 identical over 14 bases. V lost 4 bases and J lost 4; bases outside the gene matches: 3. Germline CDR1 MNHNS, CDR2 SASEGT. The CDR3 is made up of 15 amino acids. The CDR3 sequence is CASSGGTSGSYEQYF. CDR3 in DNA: TGTGCCAGCAGTGGCGGGACTAGCGGGAGTTACGAGCAGTACTTC.

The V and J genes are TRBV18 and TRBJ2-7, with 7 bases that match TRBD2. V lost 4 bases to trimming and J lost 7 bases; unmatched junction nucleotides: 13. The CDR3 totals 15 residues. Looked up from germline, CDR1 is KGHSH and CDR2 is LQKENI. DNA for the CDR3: TGTGCCAGCTCACAGCTCGGGCGGGAGACGGGAGAGCAGTACTTC. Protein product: CASSQLGRETGEQYF.

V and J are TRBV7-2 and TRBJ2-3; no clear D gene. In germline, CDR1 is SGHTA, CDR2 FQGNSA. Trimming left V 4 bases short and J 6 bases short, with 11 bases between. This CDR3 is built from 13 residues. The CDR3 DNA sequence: TGTGCCAGCAGCTATTCGTTGTCGGATACGCAGTATTTT. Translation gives CASSYSLSDTQYF.

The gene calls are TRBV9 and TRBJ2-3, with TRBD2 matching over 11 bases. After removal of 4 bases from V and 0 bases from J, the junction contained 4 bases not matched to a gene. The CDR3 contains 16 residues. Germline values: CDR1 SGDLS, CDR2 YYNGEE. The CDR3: CASSPRTSGSTDTQYF. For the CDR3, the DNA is TGTGCCAGCAGCCCTAGGACTAGCGGGAGCACAGATACGCAGTATTTT.

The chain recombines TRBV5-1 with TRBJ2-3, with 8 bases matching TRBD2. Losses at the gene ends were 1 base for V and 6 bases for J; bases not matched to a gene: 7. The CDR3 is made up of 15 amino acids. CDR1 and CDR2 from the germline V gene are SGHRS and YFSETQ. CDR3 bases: TGCGCCAGCAGCTTGTACGCTAGCGGGCCGGATACGCAGTATTTT. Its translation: CASSLYASGPDTQYF.

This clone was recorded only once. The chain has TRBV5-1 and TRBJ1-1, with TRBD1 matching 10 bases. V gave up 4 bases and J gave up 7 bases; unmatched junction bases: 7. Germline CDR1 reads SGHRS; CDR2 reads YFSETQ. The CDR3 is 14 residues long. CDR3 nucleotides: TGCGCCAGCAGCGAGGGACAGGGGATCGTTGAAGCTTTCTTT. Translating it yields CASSEGQGIVEAFF.

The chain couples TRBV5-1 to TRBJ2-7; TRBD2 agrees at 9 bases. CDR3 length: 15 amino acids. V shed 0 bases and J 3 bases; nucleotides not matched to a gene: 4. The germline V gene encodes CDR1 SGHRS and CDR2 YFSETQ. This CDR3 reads CASSLVGSGGYEQYF. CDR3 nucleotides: TGCGCCAGCAGCTTGGTAGGTAGCGGGGGCTACGAGCAGTACTTC.

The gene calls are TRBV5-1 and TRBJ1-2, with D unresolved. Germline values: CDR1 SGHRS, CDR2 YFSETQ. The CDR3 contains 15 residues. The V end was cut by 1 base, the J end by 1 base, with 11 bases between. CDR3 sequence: CASSLLDGNNYGYTF. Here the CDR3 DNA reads TGCGCCAGCAGCTTGCTCGACGGCAATAACTATGGCTACACCTTC. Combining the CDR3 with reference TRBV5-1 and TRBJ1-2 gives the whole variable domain KAGVTQTPRYLIKTRGQQVTLSCSPISGHRSVSWYQQTPGQGLQFLFEYFSETQRNKGNFPGRFSGRQFSNSRSEMNVSTLELGDSALYLCASSLLDGNNYGYTFGSGTRLTVV.

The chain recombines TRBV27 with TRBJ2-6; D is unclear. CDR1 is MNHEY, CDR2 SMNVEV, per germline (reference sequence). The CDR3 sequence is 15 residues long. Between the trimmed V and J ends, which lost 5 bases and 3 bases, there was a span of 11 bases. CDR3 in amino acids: CASSRELGGANVLTF. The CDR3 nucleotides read TGTGCCAGCAGTCGAGAGTTGGGTGGGGCCAACGTCCTGACTTTC.

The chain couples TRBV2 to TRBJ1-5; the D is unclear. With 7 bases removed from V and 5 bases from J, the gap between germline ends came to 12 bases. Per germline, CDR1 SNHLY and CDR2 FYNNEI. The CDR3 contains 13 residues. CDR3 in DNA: TGTGCCAGCAATACGGACGGGTATCAGCCCCAGCATTTT. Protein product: CASNTDGYQPQHF.

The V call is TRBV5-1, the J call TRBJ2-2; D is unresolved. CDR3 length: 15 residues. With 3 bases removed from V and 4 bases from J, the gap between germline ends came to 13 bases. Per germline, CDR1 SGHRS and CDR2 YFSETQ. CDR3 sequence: CASSSSTAGTGELFF. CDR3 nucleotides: TGCGCCAGCAGCTCGAGTACAGCTGGCACCGGGGAGCTGTTTTTT.

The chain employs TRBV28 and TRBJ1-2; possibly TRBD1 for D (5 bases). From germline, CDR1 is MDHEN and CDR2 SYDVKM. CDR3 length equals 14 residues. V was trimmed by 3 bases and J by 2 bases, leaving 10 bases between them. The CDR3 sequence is CASSLGTRNYGYTF. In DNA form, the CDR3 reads TGTGCCAGCAGTTTGGGGACCCGAAACTATGGCTACACCTTC.

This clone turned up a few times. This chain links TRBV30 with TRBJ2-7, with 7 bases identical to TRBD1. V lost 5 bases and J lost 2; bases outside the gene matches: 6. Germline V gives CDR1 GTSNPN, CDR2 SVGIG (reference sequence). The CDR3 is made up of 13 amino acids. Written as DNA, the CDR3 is TGTGCCTGGGGGGACAGAAACCCCTACGAGCAGTACTTC. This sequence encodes CAWGDRNPYEQYF.

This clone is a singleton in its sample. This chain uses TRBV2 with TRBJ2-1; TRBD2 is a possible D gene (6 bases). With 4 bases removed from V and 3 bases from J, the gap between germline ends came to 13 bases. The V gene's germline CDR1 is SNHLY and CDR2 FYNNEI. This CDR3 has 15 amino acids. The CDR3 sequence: CASSADAGYYNEQFF. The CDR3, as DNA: TGTGCCAGCAGTGCGGATGCGGGGTACTACAATGAGCAGTTCTTC.

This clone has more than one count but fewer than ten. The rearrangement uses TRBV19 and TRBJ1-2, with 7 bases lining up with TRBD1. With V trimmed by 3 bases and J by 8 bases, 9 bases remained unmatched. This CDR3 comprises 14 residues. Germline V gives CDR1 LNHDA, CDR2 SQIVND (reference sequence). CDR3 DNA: TGTGCCAGTAGTATCACGGGACAGCGAGAGGGCTACACCTTC. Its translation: CASSITGQREGYTF. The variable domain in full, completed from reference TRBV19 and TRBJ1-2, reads DGGITQSPKYLFRKEGQNVTLSCEQNLNHDAMYWYRQDPGQGLRLIYYSQIVNDFQKGDIAEGYSVSREKKESFPLTVTSAQKNPTAFYLCASSITGQREGYTFGSGTRLTVV.

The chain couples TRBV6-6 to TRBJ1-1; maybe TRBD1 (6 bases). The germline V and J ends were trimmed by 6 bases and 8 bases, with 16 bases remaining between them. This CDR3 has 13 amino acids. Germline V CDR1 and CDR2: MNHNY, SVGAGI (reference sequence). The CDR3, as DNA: TGTGCCAGCAGCCCCCCAAGCGGGACAGAAGCTTTCTTT. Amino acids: CASSPPSGTEAFF.

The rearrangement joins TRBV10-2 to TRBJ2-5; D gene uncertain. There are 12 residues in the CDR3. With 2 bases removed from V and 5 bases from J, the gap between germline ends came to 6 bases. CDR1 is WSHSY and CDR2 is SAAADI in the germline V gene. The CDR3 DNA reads TGCGCCAGCAGTGAGGCGTTTGAGACCCAGTACTTC. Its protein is CASSEAFETQYF.

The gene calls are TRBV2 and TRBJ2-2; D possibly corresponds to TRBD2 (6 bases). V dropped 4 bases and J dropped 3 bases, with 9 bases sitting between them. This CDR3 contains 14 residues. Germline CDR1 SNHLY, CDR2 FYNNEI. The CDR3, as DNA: TGTGCCAGCAGTGGTTCGGGGGACACCGGGGAGCTGTTTTTT. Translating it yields CASSGSGDTGELFF.

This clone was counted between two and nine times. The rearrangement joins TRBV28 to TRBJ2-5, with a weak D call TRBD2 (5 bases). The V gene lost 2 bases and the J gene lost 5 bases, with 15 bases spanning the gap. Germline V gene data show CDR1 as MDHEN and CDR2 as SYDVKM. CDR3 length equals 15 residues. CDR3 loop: CASSLRPGAAETQYF. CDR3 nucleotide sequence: TGTGCCAGCAGTTTAAGACCCGGAGCGGCGGAGACCCAGTACTTC.